Listed below are T cell receptor beta chains from one sample, sequenced in a study of control samples from healthy donors and cancer patients. Assay: immunoSEQ multiplex PCR; the TCRdb copy retains only in-frame clones and omits some. The repertoire consists of about 120,000 clones, with over 75% occurring once and the leading ten covering 1.1%. Source material: PBMCs. The source is a woman between 50 and 59 years old with colorectal cancer. CDR3s include the opening cysteine and the closing phenylalanine or tryptophan. The D gene is left open where the match is weak. Clone sizes are given selectively: once, few, many, or a class where the clone is expanded.

size	V	D	J	CDR3	DNA
.	TRBV5-1	TRBD1	TRBJ1-2	CASSIQGASYGYTF	TGCGCCAGCAGCATCCAGGGGGCAAGCTATGGCTACACCTTC
.	TRBV9	.	TRBJ2-1	CASSAEEGWNEQFF	TGTGCCAGCAGCGCCGAAGAGGGTTGGAATGAGCAGTTCTTC
.	TRBV12-5	TRBD1	TRBJ1-6	CASGSPGQGRSPLHF	TGTGCTAGTGGTTCGCCGGGACAGGGCAGATCACCCCTCCACTTT
.	TRBV7-9	.	TRBJ1-1	CASKLQATLDTEAFF	TGTGCCAGCAAACTACAGGCTACCCTTGACACTGAAGCTTTCTTT
once	TRBV28	.	TRBJ1-1	CASSFAGLSTEAFF	TGTGCCAGCAGTTTCGCAGGCTTGAGTACTGAAGCTTTCTTT
.	TRBV5-1	.	TRBJ2-3	CASSSGRTALTDTQYF	TGCGCCAGCAGCTCCGGACGGACAGCCCTCACAGATACGCAGTATTTT
.	TRBV7-9	TRBD1	TRBJ2-7	CASSTTGADYEQYF	TGTGCCAGCAGCACCACAGGGGCGGACTACGAGCAGTACTTC
.	TRBV28	TRBD1	TRBJ2-7	CASSFGDRAYEQYF	TGTGCCAGCAGTTTCGGCGACAGGGCCTACGAGCAGTACTTC
.	TRBV7-9	.	TRBJ2-3	CASSLVGGTQYF	TGTGCCAGCAGCTTAGTGGGTGGGACGCAGTATTTT
.	TRBV29-1	TRBD1	TRBJ1-1	CSVEGTGSTEAFF	TGCAGCGTTGAAGGGACAGGGAGCACTGAAGCTTTCTTT
.	TRBV7-9	.	TRBJ1-4	CASSVGQTTNEKLFF	TGTGCCAGCAGCGTCGGACAAACCACTAATGAAAAACTGTTTTTT
few	TRBV9	.	TRBJ1-1	CASSVARNTEAFF	TGTGCCAGCAGCGTAGCCAGGAACACTGAAGCTTTCTTT
.	TRBV19	.	TRBJ1-1	CASSMSREGIMNTEAFF	TGTGCCAGTAGTATGTCTCGTGAGGGGATAATGAACACTGAAGCTTTCTTT
.	TRBV5-1	.	TRBJ1-4	CASSLEGNNEKLFF	TGCGCCAGCAGCTTGGAAGGGAATAATGAAAAACTGTTTTTT
.	TRBV7-8	TRBD1	TRBJ2-7	CASGQGAPSYEQYF	TGTGCCAGCGGTCAGGGGGCCCCCTCCTACGAGCAGTACTTC
.	TRBV2	.	TRBJ2-7	CASNVRGPTYEQYF	TGTGCCAGCAACGTGAGAGGGCCCACCTACGAGCAGTACTTC
.	TRBV9	TRBD2	TRBJ2-3	CASSVGTSGRTDTQYF	TGTGCCAGCAGCGTTGGGACTAGCGGGAGAACAGATACGCAGTATTTT
few	TRBV7-6	.	TRBJ2-7	CASSLGVAGAGYEQYF	TGTGCCAGCAGCTTAGGAGTGGCAGGGGCAGGCTACGAGCAGTACTTC
once	TRBV5-4	TRBD2	TRBJ2-7	CATRPGTSGFGDEQYF	TGTGCCACCCGGCCCGGGACTAGCGGGTTCGGCGACGAGCAGTACTTC
few	TRBV28	TRBD1	TRBJ1-4	CASSSYRGFNEKLFF	TGTGCCAGCAGTTCCTACAGGGGTTTTAATGAAAAACTGTTTTTT
.	TRBV19	.	TRBJ1-2	CASSPDISNYGYTF	TGTGCCAGCAGTCCTGACATATCTAACTATGGCTACACCTTC
few	TRBV19	.	TRBJ2-2	CATSGGREVGELFF	TGTGCAACTAGTGGGGGGAGAGAGGTCGGGGAGCTGTTTTTT
.	TRBV18	.	TRBJ1-1	CASSPLREKNTEAFF	TGTGCCAGCTCACCCCTCAGGGAGAAGAACACTGAAGCTTTCTTT
.	TRBV9	.	TRBJ1-1	CASSVDGGSTEAFF	TGTGCCAGCAGCGTAGATGGGGGGAGTACTGAAGCTTTCTTT
.	TRBV11-2	TRBD1	TRBJ2-7	CASTLTGGDEQYF	TGTGCCAGCACACTGACAGGGGGTGACGAGCAGTACTTC
.	TRBV12-3/TRBV12-4	.	TRBJ1-2	CASSWRENYGYTF	TGTGCCAGCAGTTGGAGAGAGAACTATGGCTACACCTTC
few	TRBV5-1	TRBD2	TRBJ2-1	CASSFLAGAGNEQFF	TGCGCCAGCAGTTTCCTAGCGGGAGCTGGAAATGAGCAGTTCTTC
.	TRBV7-9	.	TRBJ2-1	CASSLGVAEYNEQFF	TGTGCCAGCAGCTTAGGAGTAGCGGAGTACAATGAGCAGTTCTTC
.	TRBV6-6	.	TRBJ1-2	CASSGTGQSINYGYTF	TGTGCCAGCAGTGGGACTGGACAGAGTATTAACTATGGCTACACCTTC
.	TRBV24-1	TRBD1	TRBJ2-7	CATSAAGQAYEQYF	TGTGCCACCAGTGCCGCCGGACAGGCCTACGAGCAGTACTTC
.	TRBV27	TRBD2	TRBJ2-2	CASSPRTSRRTGELFF	TGTGCCAGCAGTCCGAGGACTAGCAGGCGCACCGGGGAGCTGTTTTTT
.	TRBV6-1	.	TRBJ1-2	CASSEGGYGYTF	TGTGCCAGCAGTGAAGGCGGCTATGGCTACACCTTC
.	TRBV7-8	.	TRBJ1-2	CASKGTGDLYGYTF	TGTGCCAGCAAGGGCACTGGGGACCTCTATGGCTACACCTTC
few	TRBV30	.	TRBJ2-3	CAWSEGLARDTQYF	TGTGCCTGGAGTGAAGGGCTAGCGAGAGATACGCAGTATTTT
.	TRBV29-1	.	TRBJ1-4	CSVTTGAGEKLFF	TGCAGCGTAACTACTGGGGCAGGGGAAAAACTGTTTTTT